A single sample gave rise to the 12 T cell receptor beta chains below, sequenced in a study of shared clonotypes between healthy human individuals. The protocol was immunoSEQ multiplex PCR, while the TCRdb copy is restricted to in-frame clones and leaves out a portion. The table records roughly 2.5 million clones, roughly 92% of them present only once. Sequenced material: naive CD4+ T cells sorted from blood. This sample's subset: CD45RA+ positively selected. Receptors were obtained from a man younger than 35 in good health.

The rearrangement joins TRBV9 to TRBJ2-5, with 10 bases that match TRBD2. Per the germline V gene, CDR1 is SGDLS and CDR2 is YYNGEE. The V segment lost 2 bases and the J segment 2 bases; nucleotides outside the gene matches: 6. The CDR3 length is 16 residues. CDR3 DNA sequence: TGTGCCAGCAGCGTCTCCCAGCGGGGGGGTCAAGAGACCCAGTACTTC. This encodes CASSVSQRGGQETQYF.

The rearrangement joins TRBV2 to TRBJ2-3; D remains ambiguous. The V gene's germline CDR1 is SNHLY and CDR2 FYNNEI. The length of the CDR3 is 16 residues. V was trimmed by 3 bases and J by 2 bases, leaving 15 bases between them. The CDR3 bases are TGTGCCAGCAGTGAGTTCCCTATCCCTCCCACAGATACGCAGTATTTT. Translating gives CASSEFPIPPTDTQYF.

This clone was counted between two and nine times. The chain recombines TRBV6-5 with TRBJ2-5; D not resolved. V lost 4 bases to trimming and J lost 5 bases, with 14 bases between them. The CDR3 covers 14 residues. The V gene's germline CDR1 is MNHEY and CDR2 SVGAGI. The CDR3 reads CASSFGPLSETQYF. The CDR3, as DNA: TGTGCCAGCAGTTTCGGGCCGCTCTCTGAGACCCAGTACTTC.

The chain couples TRBV10-3 to TRBJ1-1; D is unclear. The CDR3 spans 13 residues. The germline CDR1 and CDR2 sequences are ENHRY and SYGVKD. V gave up 5 bases and J gave up 8 bases, with 15 bases separating them. CDR3 residues: CAISRTGFVEAFF. The CDR3, as DNA: TGTGCCATCAGTCGGACCGGATTCGTGGAAGCTTTCTTT.

The J gene is TRBJ1-3, the V gene TRBV4-2, with a weak D call TRBD1 (6 bases). CDR1 and CDR2 (germline): LGHNA, YNFKEQ. Trimming took off 3 bases at V and 3 bases at J, with 6 bases between the two ends. The CDR3 is made up of 13 amino acids. The CDR3: CASSQGHGNTIYF. The CDR3, as DNA: TGTGCCAGCAGCCAGGGACATGGAAACACCATATATTTT.

CDR3 in amino acids: CASRRGRASNEQFF. CDR3 nucleotide sequence: TGTGCCAGCAGGAGAGGCAGGGCAAGCAATGAGCAGTTCTTC. The chain links TRBV6-5 to TRBJ2-1, with TRBD1 as a possible D gene (5 bases). The CDR3 is 14 amino acids. With 6 bases removed from V and 6 bases from J, the gap between germline ends came to 15 bases. Germline values: CDR1 MNHEY, CDR2 SVGAGI.

The chain employs TRBV6-1 and TRBJ1-3, with D possibly being TRBD1 (6 bases). Germline CDR1 and CDR2: MNHNS and SASEGT. The CDR3 covers 17 residues. The ends were cut back, 0 bases at V and 0 bases at J, with 12 bases in the middle. CDR3 residues: CASSEAMRGVSGNTIYF. The CDR3 nucleotides read TGTGCCAGCAGTGAAGCGATGAGGGGGGTCTCTGGAAACACCATATATTTT.

This clone was detected once. This may stem from a read error, because a much larger clone lies one nucleotide away. Other DNA sequences within the sample encode an identical CDR3. The chain carries TRBV5-4 and TRBJ1-2; possible D gene TRBD1, 6 bases. From germline, CDR1 is SGHNT and CDR2 YYREEE (reference sequence). The CDR3 contains 13 residues. With 4 bases removed from V and 1 base from J, the gap between germline ends came to 8 bases. The CDR3 here is CASSADSNYGYTF. The CDR3 DNA reads TGTGCCAGCAGCGCGGACAGTAACTATGGCTACACCTTC.

The J gene is TRBJ1-6, the V gene TRBV25-1; 8 bases match TRBD1. The trim removed 2 bases at V and 7 bases at J, leaving 10 bases unmatched. The germline gives CDR1 MGHDK, CDR2 SYGVNS. CDR3 length: 17 amino acids. CDR3: CASSEDTGTGGNSPLHF. The DNA of the CDR3 is TGTGCCAGCAGTGAAGATACCGGGACAGGCGGAAATTCACCCCTCCACTTT.

This chain uses TRBV19 with TRBJ2-1; D may be TRBD1 or TRBD2 (6 bases each). V lost 2 bases to trimming and J lost 7 bases, with 9 bases between them. The length of the CDR3 is 13 residues. Germline V gene data show CDR1 as LNHDA and CDR2 as SQIVND (reference sequence). The CDR3 DNA follows: TGTGCCAGTAGTATACAGGGGAGGAATGAGCAGTTCTTC. Amino acids: CASSIQGRNEQFF.

The sample holds one count of this clone. This chain connects TRBV6-5 to TRBJ2-5; no reliable D call. With 0 bases removed from V and 4 bases from J, the gap between germline ends came to 6 bases. The CDR3 loop spans 13 amino acids. The germline V gene encodes CDR1 MNHEY and CDR2 SVGAGI. The CDR3 DNA is TGTGCCAGCAGTTACTCGCGTTCAGAGACCCAGTACTTC. Translating gives CASSYSRSETQYF.

J is TRBJ2-3 and V is TRBV10-1; D not resolved. Germline V lookup: CDR1 WNHNN, CDR2 SYGVQD (reference sequence). The CDR3 covers 15 residues. Deletions cut 2 bases from V and 4 bases from J, with 13 bases between. The CDR3 DNA reads as TGCGCCAGCAGTGAGACCGCCCGGCGCCCAGATACGCAGTATTTT. It translates to CASSETARRPDTQYF.